A single sample gave rise to the 16 T cell receptor beta chains below, sequenced in a study of cytomegalovirus exposure and HLA in healthy donors. Clones were read by immunoSEQ multiplex PCR, and TCRdb kept only the in-frame ones, dropping some. Of 70,000 to 80,000 clones in the sample, around 94% were seen once. Material: PBMCs. All receptors come from a young woman in good health and CMV-seropositive.

This clone was counted once. The gene calls are TRBV19 and TRBJ1-2; possibly TRBD1 for D (6 bases). The CDR3 is 15 residues long. The V gene lost 1 base and the J gene lost 6 bases, with 15 bases spanning the gap. CDR1 is LNHDA and CDR2 is SQIVND in the germline V gene (reference sequence). The CDR3 sequence is CASSIATGRKNGYTF. The CDR3 nucleotides are TGTGCCAGTAGTATAGCTACAGGGAGAAAGAATGGCTACACCTTC.

This sequence joins TRBV7-2 and TRBJ1-2; the match to TRBD1 covers 8 bases. Losses at the gene ends were 3 bases for V and 4 bases for J; bases not matched to a gene: 4. Germline-derived CDR1 and CDR2 are SGHTA and FQGNSA. This CDR3 spans 14 amino acids. DNA of the CDR3: TGTGCCAGCAGCTTTCAGGGGGCGAGCTATGGCTACACCTTC. It encodes CASSFQGASYGYTF.

The chain recombines TRBV2 with TRBJ1-1; the D is unclear. Germline V gives CDR1 SNHLY, CDR2 FYNNEI. CDR3 size: 13 residues. The V end lost 5 bases, the J end lost 5 bases, and 12 bases lay between the germline ends. CDR3 residues: CASSRDWKTEAFF. The DNA for the CDR3 is TGTGCCAGCAGTCGAGACTGGAAAACTGAAGCTTTCTTT.

The V call is TRBV5-1, the J call TRBJ2-1; 7 positions match TRBD1. Trimming cost V 4 bases and J 0 bases; bases outside gene matches: 4. Germline assignment: CDR1 SGHRS and CDR2 YFSETQ. This CDR3 has 15 amino acids. The CDR3 sequence: CASSNRDSSYNEQFF. The DNA for the CDR3 is TGCGCCAGCAGCAACCGGGACAGCTCCTACAATGAGCAGTTCTTC.

V is TRBV7-6 and J is TRBJ2-5, with D unresolved. The CDR3 runs to 14 residues. The V gene's germline CDR1 is SGHVS and CDR2 FNYEAQ. V was shortened by 5 bases and J by 0 bases, with 10 bases between the two germline ends. CDR3 amino acids: CASSLQEYQETQYF. For the CDR3, the DNA is TGTGCCAGCAGCCTTCAAGAGTACCAAGAGACCCAGTACTTC.

The chain is built from TRBV7-9 and TRBJ1-1, with D possibly being TRBD1 (6 bases). Germline CDR1 reads SEHNR; CDR2 reads FQNEAQ (reference sequence). The V and J ends lost 1 base and 4 bases respectively, with 19 bases between them. The CDR3 spans 17 residues. CDR3 nucleotides: TGTGCCAGCAGCTTAGGTCCCCCCAGGGGCGTGACCACTGAAGCTTTCTTT. Protein product: CASSLGPPRGVTTEAFF.

This chain joins TRBV19 and TRBJ2-5, with 7 bases aligning to TRBD1. CDR3 length: 15 amino acids. CDR1 and CDR2 (germline): LNHDA, SQIVND (reference sequence). J lost 3 bases, V lost 6 bases, and 10 bases had no gene match. The CDR3 protein is CASSSQSTGKETQYF. DNA for the CDR3: TGTGCCAGTAGCAGTCAGTCGACAGGGAAAGAGACCCAGTACTTC. The full variable domain, its missing parts supplied by reference TRBV19 and TRBJ2-5, is DGGITQSPKYLFRKEGQNVTLSCEQNLNHDAMYWYRQDPGQGLRLIYYSQIVNDFQKGDIAEGYSVSREKKESFPLTVTSAQKNPTAFYLCASSSQSTGKETQYFGPGTRLLVL.

The gene calls are TRBV6-1 and TRBJ1-4; tentative D call: TRBD1 (5 bases). Germline V lookup: CDR1 MNHNS, CDR2 SASEGT. The CDR3 covers 14 residues. The V gene lost 2 bases and the J gene lost 7 bases, with 11 bases spanning the gap. CDR3 coding DNA: TGTGCCAGCAGTGAACCTGGGACTTCTGAAAAACTGTTTTTT. This encodes CASSEPGTSEKLFF.

The J gene is TRBJ2-7, the V gene TRBV18, with TRBD2 as a possible D gene (6 bases). Between the trimmed V and J ends, which lost 1 base and 1 base, there was a span of 17 bases. The V gene's germline CDR1 is KGHSH and CDR2 LQKENI. The CDR3 totals 17 residues. Written as DNA, the CDR3 is TGTGCCAGCTCACCACTGATGAGGCGGGGTGGGTCCTACGAGCAGTACTTC. Translating it yields CASSPLMRRGGSYEQYF.

This clone appeared once. The chain carries TRBV5-1 and TRBJ2-3, with 13 bases aligning to TRBD2. CDR1 SGHRS and CDR2 YFSETQ come from the germline V gene. The V segment lost 0 bases and the J segment 9 bases; nucleotides outside the gene matches: 7. The CDR3 runs 16 residues. CDR3 sequence reads: CASSLGLAGGESTQYF. DNA for the CDR3: TGCGCCAGCAGCTTGGGACTAGCGGGAGGCGAGTCGACGCAGTATTTT. Filled out from reference TRBV5-1 and TRBJ2-3, the complete variable domain reads KAGVTQTPRYLIKTRGQQVTLSCSPISGHRSVSWYQQTPGQGLQFLFEYFSETQRNKGNFPGRFSGRQFSNSRSEMNVSTLELGDSALYLCASSLGLAGGESTQYFGPGTRLTVL.

The V and J genes are TRBV27 and TRBJ2-5; 8 bases align to TRBD1. The CDR3 is made up of 14 amino acids. CDR1 is MNHEY, CDR2 SMNVEV, per germline (reference sequence). V lost 5 bases, J lost 4 bases, and 6 bases stayed unmatched. The CDR3 nucleotides are TGTGCCAGCAGTGCTGGACAGGGAGGAGAGACCCAGTACTTC. This sequence encodes CASSAGQGGETQYF.

The genes are TRBV19 and TRBJ1-1; D remains ambiguous. V was clipped by 1 base and J by 0 bases, with 9 bases between them. Looked up from germline, CDR1 is LNHDA and CDR2 is SQIVND (reference sequence). The CDR3 has 15 amino acids. CDR3 amino acids: CASSIGEVMNTEAFF. In nucleotides, the CDR3 is TGTGCCAGTAGTATAGGCGAGGTGATGAACACTGAAGCTTTCTTT.

CDR3 sequence (DNA): TGTGCCAGCAGTTTAAAGGGGATCGGCTCACCCCTCCACTTT. Translation gives CASSLKGIGSPLHF. The rearrangement uses TRBV28 and TRBJ1-6; tentatively, D is TRBD1 (5 bases). The CDR3 has 14 amino acids. Trimming removed 2 bases from V and 10 bases from J, with 12 bases in between. The germline V gene has CDR1 MDHEN and CDR2 SYDVKM.

The V and J genes are TRBV2 and TRBJ2-3; TRBD2 agrees at 8 bases. J gave up 1 base and V 6 bases, and 3 bases lay outside the gene matches. This CDR3 has 14 residues. Germline loops: CDR1 SNHLY, CDR2 FYNNEI. DNA for the CDR3: TGTGCCAGCAGGTCGACTAGCGGCACAGATACGCAGTATTTT. Translated: CASRSTSGTDTQYF.

The CDR3 nucleotides are TGTGCCAGCAGCTCGAGGACTAGCGGGGCGTTCTACGAGCAGTACTTC. The encoded protein is CASSSRTSGAFYEQYF. This chain connects TRBV5-4 to TRBJ2-7, with 12 bases matching TRBD2. V gave up 3 bases and J gave up 3 bases; unmatched junction bases: 7. The CDR3 is made up of 16 amino acids. Germline V gene sequence: CDR1 SGHNT, CDR2 YYREEE (reference sequence). Supplemented by reference TRBV5-4 and TRBJ2-7, the full variable domain reads ETGVTQSPTHLIKTRGQQVTLRCSSQSGHNTVSWYQQALGQGPQFIFQYYREEENGRGNFPPRFSGLQFPNYSSELNVNALELDDSALYLCASSSRTSGAFYEQYFGPGTRLTVT.

The CDR3 DNA is TGTGCCAGCAGCGACCGGGGATTCTCCTACGAGCAGTACTTC. Its protein is CASSDRGFSYEQYF. The chain is built from TRBV11-2 and TRBJ2-7; tentatively, D is TRBD2 (5 bases). The germline V gene has CDR1 SGHAT and CDR2 FQNNGV. The CDR3 has 14 residues. V was shortened by 5 bases and J by 0 bases, with 11 bases between the two germline ends.